These 16 T cell receptor beta chains came from one sample sequenced in a study of control samples from healthy donors and cancer patients (dated by TCRdb to 2019 to 2021). Library construction relied on the immunoSEQ multiplex PCR assay. TCRdb mirrors the immuneACCESS table, restricted to in-frame sequences. Some clones are absent from its copies; in checked studies, under half trace to an unresolved V gene, and the reason for the others is unknown. Counted in this sample were 85,000 to 110,000 clones; 85% to 90% of them appeared once. 19% of the sample is held by the ten biggest clonotypes. Sequencing used PBMCs. These receptors all come from a man aged 60-69 years with lung cancer.

The chain carries TRBV7-3 and TRBJ2-5, with 7 bases identical to TRBD1. The CDR3 covers 15 residues. V shed 7 bases and J 2 bases; nucleotides not matched to a gene: 10. Germline V lookup: CDR1 SGHTA, CDR2 FQGTGA. The CDR3 bases are TGTGCCAGCACCATCGAAGGACAGGCTCAAGAGACCCAGTACTTC. This translates into CASTIEGQAQETQYF. Full variable domain (outside the CDR3, taken from reference TRBV7-3 and TRBJ2-5): GAGVSQTPSNKVTEKGKYVELRCDPISGHTALYWYRQSLGQGPEFLIYFQGTGAADDSGLPNDRFFAVRPEGSVSTLKIQRTERGDSAVYLCASTIEGQAQETQYFGPGTRLLVL.

The CDR3 spells CASSESRYTGELFF. The CDR3 nucleotides are TGTGCCAGCAGTGAAAGCAGATACACCGGGGAGCTGTTTTTT. V gene TRBV2 combines with J gene TRBJ2-2; no reliable D call. Trimming removed 2 bases from V and 3 bases from J, with 7 bases in between. The CDR3 has 14 amino acids. Germline loops: CDR1 SNHLY, CDR2 FYNNEI.

V is TRBV29-1 and J is TRBJ2-1; D is possibly TRBD1 (5 bases). CDR1 is SQVTM and CDR2 is ANQGSEA in the germline V gene. Trimming removed 5 bases at V and 4 bases at J, with 12 bases between. CDR3 length: 13 residues. CDR3 loop: CSVSKGMYNEQFF. DNA for the CDR3: TGCAGCGTTTCAAAGGGGATGTACAATGAGCAGTTCTTC.

The chain recombines TRBV18 with TRBJ2-3, with unresolved D. V lost 8 bases and J 5 bases, leaving 8 bases between the germline ends. CDR3 size: 11 residues. Germline assignment: CDR1 KGHSH and CDR2 LQKENI. The CDR3 loop reads CASLRGDTQYF. The CDR3 region has the DNA TGTGCCAGCCTACGAGGAGATACGCAGTATTTT.

This clone was seen just once. The genes are TRBV19 and TRBJ2-6; the D is unclear. V was trimmed by 5 bases and J by 4 bases, leaving 9 bases between them. Germline V CDR1 and CDR2: LNHDA, SQIVND (reference sequence). The CDR3 sequence is 14 residues long. CDR3 sequence reads: CASSLYTGANVLTF. As DNA, the CDR3 is TGTGCCAGTAGTCTGTACACAGGGGCCAACGTCCTGACTTTC. The whole variable domain, remainder taken from reference TRBV19 and TRBJ2-6, is DGGITQSPKYLFRKEGQNVTLSCEQNLNHDAMYWYRQDPGQGLRLIYYSQIVNDFQKGDIAEGYSVSREKKESFPLTVTSAQKNPTAFYLCASSLYTGANVLTFGAGSRLTVL.

V and J are TRBV5-5 and TRBJ1-1; D is undetermined. The CDR3 extends over 12 amino acids. With 2 bases removed from V and 8 bases from J, the gap between germline ends came to 10 bases. Germline lookup yields CDR1 SGHKS and CDR2 YYEKEE (reference sequence). This chain's CDR3 is CASSFRTDEAFF. CDR3 DNA: TGTGCCAGCAGCTTTAGGACGGACGAAGCTTTCTTT.

The V call is TRBV18, the J call TRBJ1-4, with 11 bases matching TRBD1. Germline loops: CDR1 KGHSH, CDR2 LQKENI. This CDR3 region has 15 residues. The V segment lost 6 bases and the J segment 7 bases; nucleotides outside the gene matches: 7. CDR3 in amino acids: CASSGTGGASEKLFF. CDR3 nucleotides: TGTGCCAGCTCGGGGACAGGGGGTGCTTCTGAAAAACTGTTTTTT.

The chain couples TRBV5-8 to TRBJ2-5; D unclear. Trimming took off 4 bases at V and 4 bases at J, with 8 bases between the two ends. Germline loops: CDR1 SGHTS, CDR2 YDEGEE. CDR3 size: 12 residues. CDR3: CASSPERETQYF. In DNA, the CDR3 is TGTGCCAGCAGCCCTGAACGAGAGACCCAGTACTTC.

The rearrangement uses TRBV21-1 and TRBJ2-7; the table calls TRBD1, which could not be checked here. TRBV21-1 is deemed a pseudogene. The CDR3 has 14 amino acids. The CDR3 sequence: CASSKARGSYEQYF. The CDR3 DNA reads as TGTGCCAGCAGCAAAGCCAGGGGAAGCTACGAGCAGTACTTC.

The rearrangement joins TRBV12-3 or TRBV12-4 to TRBJ1-1; D ambiguous. There are 12 residues in the CDR3. V lost 3 bases, J lost 5 bases, and 7 bases lay in between. CDR3 amino acids: CASSLEETEAFF. The CDR3, as DNA: TGTGCCAGCAGTTTGGAGGAGACTGAAGCTTTCTTT.

The V call is TRBV2, the J call TRBJ2-4, with TRBD2 matching 9 bases. The ends lost 11 bases at V and 5 bases at J; junction bases unmatched: 13. Germline values: CDR1 SNHLY, CDR2 FYNNEI. The CDR3 loop spans 15 amino acids. CDR3 loop: CAAEVAGAGENIQYF. The CDR3, as DNA: TGTGCCGCAGAGGTAGCGGGGGCCGGGGAAAACATTCAGTACTTC.

The chain links TRBV5-6 to TRBJ1-4, with D maybe TRBD1 (6 bases). Per germline, CDR1 SGHDT and CDR2 YYEEEE. CDR3 size: 14 residues. Trimming took 4 bases from V and 8 from J, leaving 15 bases between them. CDR3 amino acids: CASSRGRGNEKLFF. The CDR3 DNA sequence: TGTGCCAGCAGCCGGGGCAGGGGAAACGAAAAACTGTTTTTT.

The V gene is TRBV7-2, the J gene TRBJ1-6; 7 positions agree with TRBD1. The CDR3 sequence is 15 residues long. V trimming: 0 bases; J trimming: 4 bases; junction bases outside the gene matches: 0. Germline-derived CDR1 and CDR2 are SGHTA and FQGNSA. CDR3 DNA sequence: TGTGCCAGCAGCTTAGCGACAGGGTATAATTCACCCCTCCACTTT. It is translated as CASSLATGYNSPLHF.

A single count supports this clone. The V gene is TRBV7-9, the J gene TRBJ2-5; D gene unclear. Trimming removed 6 bases at V and 2 bases at J, with 16 bases between. The CDR3 extends over 15 amino acids. Germline CDR1 and CDR2: SEHNR and FQNEAQ (reference sequence). CDR3 nucleotide sequence: TGTGCCAGCAGTCGAAGGATAACGGTACAAGAGACCCAGTACTTC. This translates into CASSRRITVQETQYF. The variable domain in full, with the rest retrieved from reference TRBV7-9 and TRBJ2-5, is DTGVSQNPRHKITKRGQNVTFRCDPISEHNRLYWYRQTLGQGPEFLTYFQNEAQLEKSRLLSDRFSAERPKGSFSTLEIQRTEQGDSAMYLCASSRRITVQETQYFGPGTRLLVL.

To note about this clone: The germline gene is not matched at one end of the junction; a read error may be the cause. The chain joins TRBV30 to TRBJ2-3; D possibly corresponds to TRBD2 (6 bases). Germline V gene lookup returns CDR1 GTSNPN and CDR2 SVGIG (reference sequence). The CDR3 extends over 12 amino acids. The CDR3 DNA sequence: TGTGCCTGGAGTTCCCAGACTAGTTCACCACTTTTT. Encoded protein: CAWSSQTSSPLF.

The chain carries TRBV7-9 and TRBJ2-5; D unresolved. CDR3 size: 14 residues. With 1 base removed from V and 1 base from J, the gap between germline ends came to 7 bases. The V gene's germline CDR1 is SEHNR and CDR2 FQNEAQ (reference sequence). CDR3 DNA sequence: TGTGCCAGCAGCTTAGTAGCCAGCCAAGAGACCCAGTACTTC. Encoded protein: CASSLVASQETQYF.